This paragraph covers one TCR beta chain sequence. This sample was included in a study of blood T cell repertoires in COVID-19. The data were produced by immunoSEQ multiplex PCR, yet TCRdb's version contains in-frame clones alone and is incomplete. There are hundreds of thousands of clones in the sample; around 81% occur only once, and roughly 7.4% lies in the top ten. There are 19 residues in the CDR3. Germline values: CDR1 LGHNA, CDR2 YNFKEQ. The trim removed 3 bases at V and 0 bases at J, leaving 15 bases unmatched. The rearrangement joins TRBV4-2 to TRBJ2-5, with 8 positions matching TRBD2. The receptor was derived from a woman of 80 years or more with COVID-19, enrolled during active disease. The source material was peripheral blood. CDR3 in DNA: TGTGCCAGCAGCCATGAACAGAGCGGGGGCCGGTTGTACCAAGAGACCCAGTACTTC. As protein: CASSHEQSGGRLYQETQYF.